This T cell receptor beta chain was captured by sequencing in a study of T cell responses to AZD1222 COVID-19 vaccine. Regarding this clone: What it binds is not known.

The study, taken as a whole, reports: Across the whole spike, CD4 TCRs peaked at regions 160-218 and 743-854. Epitopes outside B.1.351 and B.1.1.7 mutated regions reportedly drew nearly half of spike TCRs. Only a handful of AZD1222 recipients, roughly six in all, had baseline seropositivity. Clonal diversity was possibly underestimated; the donors were predominantly white British and more often female.

Sequencing used immunoSEQ multiplex PCR; TCRdb keeps in-frame clones, though not all of them. The sample comprises about 130,000 clones, 85% to 90% of which are singletons, and more than 10% rests with the top ten. This CDR3 is built from 13 residues. Germline V gene sequence: CDR1 LNHDA, CDR2 SQIVND (reference sequence). Trimming shortened V by 2 bases and J by 5 bases, and 9 bases separated the two germline ends. The source was peripheral blood, collected on day 0 of AZD1222 vaccination. This clonotype originated in an adult in good health. The gene calls are TRBV19 and TRBJ2-5, with unresolved D. CDR3 protein: CASSISYAETQYF. DNA of the CDR3: TGTGCCAGTAGTATATCGTACGCTGAGACCCAGTACTTC.